This T cell receptor beta chain was profiled in a study of blood T cell repertoires in COVID-19. CDR3 length: 15 residues. Deletions cut 3 bases from V and 0 bases from J, with 8 bases between. The germline CDR1 and CDR2 sequences are WNHNN and SYGVQD (reference sequence). Assay: immunoSEQ multiplex PCR; the TCRdb copy retains only in-frame clones and omits some. The sample yields 30,000 to 35,000 clones, 83% seen once. Sequences were obtained from peripheral blood. This clonotype originated in a middle-aged man with acute or convalescent COVID-19. The rearrangement joins TRBV10-1 to TRBJ2-2, with D perhaps matching TRBD2 (6 bases). The CDR3 loop reads CASSDRGTNTGELFF. Here the CDR3 DNA reads TGCGCCAGCAGTGATCGCGGGACGAACACCGGGGAGCTGTTTTTT.